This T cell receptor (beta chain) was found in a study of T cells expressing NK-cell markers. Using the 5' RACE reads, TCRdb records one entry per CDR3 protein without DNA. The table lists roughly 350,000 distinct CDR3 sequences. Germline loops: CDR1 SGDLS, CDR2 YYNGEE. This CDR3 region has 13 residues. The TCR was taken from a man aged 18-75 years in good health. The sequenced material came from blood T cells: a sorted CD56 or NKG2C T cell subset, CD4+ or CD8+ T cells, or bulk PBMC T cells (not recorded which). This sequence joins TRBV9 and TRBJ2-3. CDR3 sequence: CASSVDSTDTQYF.